These 7 T cell receptor beta chains share one sample of origin, sequenced in a study of cytomegalovirus exposure and HLA in healthy donors. The PCR made use of 60 Vbeta and 13 Jbeta primers. Data came from immunoSEQ multiplex PCR; TCRdb stores just in-frame clones and leaves some out. This sample has under 200,000 clones, with approximately 76% found just once. The source material was PBMCs. The receptors originated from a man in his 60s in good health and CMV-seronegative.

The rearrangement uses TRBV6-1 and TRBJ2-7, with 7 bases that match TRBD1. Germline V CDR1 and CDR2: MNHNS, SASEGT. V was clipped by 6 bases and J by 2 bases; unmatched bases: 10. This CDR3 has 15 amino acids. This chain's CDR3 is CASRARTQGPYEQYF. The CDR3 nucleotides are TGTGCCAGCAGAGCAAGAACACAGGGGCCCTACGAGCAGTACTTC.

This rearrangement joins TRBV7-2 to TRBJ1-5; maybe TRBD1 (6 bases). The CDR3 loop spans 15 amino acids. Germline CDR1 and CDR2: SGHTA and FQGNSA. Trimming stripped 0 bases from V and 0 bases from J, with 6 bases between. Here the CDR3 reads CASSLAGASNQPQHF. DNA for the CDR3: TGTGCCAGCAGCTTAGCGGGGGCTAGCAATCAGCCCCAGCATTTT.

CDR3 sequence reads: CASSMRLAGATYEQYF. The CDR3 bases are TGTGCCAGTAGTATGCGATTAGCGGGGGCGACCTACGAGCAGTACTTC. V usage is TRBV19 and J usage is TRBJ2-7, with 9 bases matching TRBD2. Trimming removed 3 bases from V and 2 bases from J; junction bases left unmatched: 8. The V gene's germline CDR1 is LNHDA and CDR2 SQIVND (reference sequence). The CDR3 sequence is 16 residues long. The full variable domain, with the rest looked up from reference TRBV19 and TRBJ2-7, is DGGITQSPKYLFRKEGQNVTLSCEQNLNHDAMYWYRQDPGQGLRLIYYSQIVNDFQKGDIAEGYSVSREKKESFPLTVTSAQKNPTAFYLCASSMRLAGATYEQYFGPGTRLTVT.

V usage is TRBV5-1 and J usage is TRBJ2-1; D is possibly TRBD1 (6 bases). The length of the CDR3 is 15 residues. Trimming removed 2 bases at V and 4 bases at J, with 13 bases between. Germline V gene lookup returns CDR1 SGHRS and CDR2 YFSETQ. DNA of the CDR3: TGCGCCAGCAGCTTCCAGGGGACCGGGTACAATGAGCAGTTCTTC. It encodes CASSFQGTGYNEQFF.

The rearrangement joins TRBV7-2 to TRBJ2-2; D is undetermined. Germline CDR1 is SGHTA and CDR2 is FQGNSA. This CDR3 has 16 residues. Trimming removed 7 bases at V and 4 bases at J, with 19 bases between. Here the CDR3 DNA reads TGTGCCAGCACCCCCCCCGGGTTGAGAGCCACCGGGGAGCTGTTTTTT. Encoded protein: CASTPPGLRATGELFF.

The V and J genes are TRBV28 and TRBJ2-5; D perhaps matches TRBD1 (6 bases). The DNA end is more similar to TRBJ2-7, so the J call may be wrong. Germline CDR1 is MDHEN and CDR2 is SYDVKM. This CDR3 comprises 14 residues. DNA of the CDR3: TGTGCCAGCAGGGGACCGGGGACATCCTACGAGCAGTACTTC. Amino acid sequence: CASRGPGTSYEQYF.

V gene TRBV7-9 combines with J gene TRBJ2-3; no definite D call. Germline CDR1 is SEHNR and CDR2 is FQNEAQ (reference sequence). The CDR3 consists of 13 residues. V dropped 7 bases and J dropped 2 bases, with 10 bases sitting between them. CDR3 coding DNA: TGTGCCAGCACAGGCCGGTACACAGATACGCAGTATTTT. It is translated as CASTGRYTDTQYF.